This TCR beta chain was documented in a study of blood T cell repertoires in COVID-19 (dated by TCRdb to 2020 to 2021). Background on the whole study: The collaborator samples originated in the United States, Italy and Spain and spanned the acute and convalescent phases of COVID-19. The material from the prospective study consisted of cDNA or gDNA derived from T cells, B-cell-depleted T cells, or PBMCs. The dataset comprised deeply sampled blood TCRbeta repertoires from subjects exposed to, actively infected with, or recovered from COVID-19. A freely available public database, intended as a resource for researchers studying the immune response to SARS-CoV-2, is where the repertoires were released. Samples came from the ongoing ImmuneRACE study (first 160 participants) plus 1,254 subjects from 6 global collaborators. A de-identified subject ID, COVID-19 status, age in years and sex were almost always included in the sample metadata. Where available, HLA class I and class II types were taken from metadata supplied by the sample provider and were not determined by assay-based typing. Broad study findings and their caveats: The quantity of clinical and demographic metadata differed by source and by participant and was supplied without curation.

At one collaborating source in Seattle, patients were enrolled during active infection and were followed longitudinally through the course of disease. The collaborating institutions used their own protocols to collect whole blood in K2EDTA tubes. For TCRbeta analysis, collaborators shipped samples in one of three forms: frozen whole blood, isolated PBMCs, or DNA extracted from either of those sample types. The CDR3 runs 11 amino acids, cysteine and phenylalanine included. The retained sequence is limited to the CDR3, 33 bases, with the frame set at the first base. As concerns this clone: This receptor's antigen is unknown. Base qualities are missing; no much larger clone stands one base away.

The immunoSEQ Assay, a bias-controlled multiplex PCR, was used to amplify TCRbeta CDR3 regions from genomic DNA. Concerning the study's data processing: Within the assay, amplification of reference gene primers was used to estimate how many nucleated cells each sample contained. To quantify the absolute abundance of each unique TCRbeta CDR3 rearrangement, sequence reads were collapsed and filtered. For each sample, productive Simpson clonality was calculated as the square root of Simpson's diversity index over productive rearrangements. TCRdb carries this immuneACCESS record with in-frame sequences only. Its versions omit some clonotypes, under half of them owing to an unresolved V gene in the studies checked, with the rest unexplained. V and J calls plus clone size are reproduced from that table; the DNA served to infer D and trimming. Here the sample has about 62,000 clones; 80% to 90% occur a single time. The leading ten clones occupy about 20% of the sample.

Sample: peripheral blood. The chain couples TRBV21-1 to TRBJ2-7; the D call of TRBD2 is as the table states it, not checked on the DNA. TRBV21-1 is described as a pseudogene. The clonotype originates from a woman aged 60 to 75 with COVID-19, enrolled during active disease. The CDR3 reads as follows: CASSNYSEQYF. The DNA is TGTGCCAGCAGCAACTATTCCGAGCAGTACTTC.